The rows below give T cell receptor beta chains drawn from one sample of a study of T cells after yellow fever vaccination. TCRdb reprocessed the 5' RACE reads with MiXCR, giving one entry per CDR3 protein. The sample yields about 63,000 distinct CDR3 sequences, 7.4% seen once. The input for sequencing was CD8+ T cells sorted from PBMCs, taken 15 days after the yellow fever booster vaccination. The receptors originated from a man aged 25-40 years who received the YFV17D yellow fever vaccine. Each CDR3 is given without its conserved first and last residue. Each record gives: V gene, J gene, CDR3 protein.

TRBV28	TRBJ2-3	ASSLLSGTDTQY
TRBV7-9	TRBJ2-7	ASSSRGQGFHEQY
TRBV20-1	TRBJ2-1	SARDTSGSEFEQF
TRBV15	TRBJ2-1	ATSRDQQGGYNEQF
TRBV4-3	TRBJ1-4	ASSQDTTTNEKLF
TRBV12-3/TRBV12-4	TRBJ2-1	ASSQTGPYNEQF
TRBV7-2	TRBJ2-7	ASSLRTSASYEQY
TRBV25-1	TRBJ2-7	ASTQGANEQY
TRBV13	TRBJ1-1	ASSLVKNTEAF
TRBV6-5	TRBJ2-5	ASSYIGVEETQY
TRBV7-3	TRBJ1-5	ASSLNPLFGTGWIGNQPQH
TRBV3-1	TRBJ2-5	ASSPDRGETQY
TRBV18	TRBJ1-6	ASSPDGTNSPLH